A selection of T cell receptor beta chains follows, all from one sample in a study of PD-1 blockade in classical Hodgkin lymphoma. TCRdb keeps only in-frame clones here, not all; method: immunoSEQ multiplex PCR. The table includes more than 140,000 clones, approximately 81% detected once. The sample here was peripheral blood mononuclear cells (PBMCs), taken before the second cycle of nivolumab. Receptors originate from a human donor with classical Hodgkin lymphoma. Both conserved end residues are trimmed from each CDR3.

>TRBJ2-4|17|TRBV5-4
ASSRTSGRAWSPKNIQY
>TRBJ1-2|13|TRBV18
ASSPGLFTNYGYT
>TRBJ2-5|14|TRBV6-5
ASSHYTNRDQETQY
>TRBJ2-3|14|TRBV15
ATSRAGTGGLDTQY
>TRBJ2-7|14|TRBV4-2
ASSQDLSISGDEQY
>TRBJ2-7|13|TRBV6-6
ASSYNPGQASEQY
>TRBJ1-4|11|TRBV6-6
ASSYFTNEKLF
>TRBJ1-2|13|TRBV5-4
ASSRRGRANYGYT
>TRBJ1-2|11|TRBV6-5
ASRGTGTSGYT
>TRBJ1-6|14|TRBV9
ASSVAGDSYNSPLH
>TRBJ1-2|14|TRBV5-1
ASSLVRDRGSYGYT
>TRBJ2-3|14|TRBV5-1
ASSLALGAAIDTQY
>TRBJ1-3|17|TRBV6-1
ASSEVGNPDRTSGNTIY
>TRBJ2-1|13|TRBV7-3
ASSPRTSGKNEQF
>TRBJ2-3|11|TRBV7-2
ATRLGGTDTQY
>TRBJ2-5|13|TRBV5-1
ASSPEGSGEETQY
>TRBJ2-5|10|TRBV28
ASSPLGETQY
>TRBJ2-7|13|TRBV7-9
ASSLGRGGWYEQY
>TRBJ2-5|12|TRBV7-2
ASSPAAVQETQY
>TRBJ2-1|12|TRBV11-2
ASSGPGVKNEQF
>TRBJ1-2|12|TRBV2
ASSEQGQGDGYT
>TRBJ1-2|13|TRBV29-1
SVEDAGRGNYGYT
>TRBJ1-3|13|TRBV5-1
ASSSQASPGNTIY
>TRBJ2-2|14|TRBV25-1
ASSDQRYRDQGELF
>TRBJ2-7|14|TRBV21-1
ASSKVRLGESYEQY
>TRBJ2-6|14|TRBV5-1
ASSLDPSSGANVLT